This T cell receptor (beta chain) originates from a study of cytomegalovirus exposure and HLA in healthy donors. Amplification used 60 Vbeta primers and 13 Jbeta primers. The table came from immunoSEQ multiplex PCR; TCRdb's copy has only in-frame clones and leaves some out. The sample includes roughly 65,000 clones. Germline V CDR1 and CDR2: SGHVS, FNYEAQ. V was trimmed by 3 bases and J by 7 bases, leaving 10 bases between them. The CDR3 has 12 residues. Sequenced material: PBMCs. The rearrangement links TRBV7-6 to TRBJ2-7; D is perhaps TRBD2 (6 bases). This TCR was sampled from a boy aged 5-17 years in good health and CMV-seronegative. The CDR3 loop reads CASSFGSGEQYF. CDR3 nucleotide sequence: TGTGCCAGCAGCTTCGGGAGTGGGGAGCAGTACTTC.